The T cell receptor (beta chain) described here comes from a study of control samples from healthy donors and cancer patients. Trimming removed 0 bases from V and 2 bases from J; junction bases left unmatched: 12. Germline CDR1 LGHNT, CDR2 FRNRAP. The CDR3 is 20 amino acids. The table came from immunoSEQ multiplex PCR; TCRdb's copy has only in-frame clones and leaves some out. The repertoire includes about 89,000 clones, around nine tenths of them detected once, and roughly 21% sits in the top ten. Sequencing was carried out using blood. The genes are TRBV12-5 and TRBJ1-5; TRBD1 matches 11 bases. This TCR was recovered from a young man in good health. As DNA, the CDR3 is TGTGCTAGTGGTTTGGTTTCTTCCGGGACAGGGGGACGTGGCAATCAGCCCCAGCATTTT. Encoded protein: CASGLVSSGTGGRGNQPQHF.